These 15 T cell receptor beta chains share one sample of origin, sequenced in a study of shared clonotypes between healthy human individuals. The method was immunoSEQ multiplex PCR; TCRdb's version includes in-frame clones alone and lacks a portion of them. The sample contains approximately 740,000 clones, approximately 74% of which appear only once. Material for sequencing was memory CD4+ T cells sorted from blood. Subset in this sample: CD45RA-negative fraction. The receptors come from a woman in her 30s in good health.

The chain joins TRBV27 to TRBJ2-5, with a possible D match to TRBD2 (5 bases). The CDR3 spans 16 residues. V was pared by 0 bases and J by 4 bases, with 15 bases between. The germline CDR1 and CDR2 sequences are MNHEY and SMNVEV (reference sequence). CDR3 loop: CASSLSWRVTRETQYF. The CDR3 DNA sequence: TGTGCCAGCAGTTTATCATGGCGGGTGACGCGAGAGACCCAGTACTTC.

The chain uses TRBV6-5 and TRBJ1-2; tentative D call: TRBD1 (6 bases). V was pared by 3 bases and J by 7 bases, with 18 bases between. The CDR3 spans 15 residues. The germline V gene encodes CDR1 MNHEY and CDR2 SVGAGI. The CDR3 DNA reads TGTGCCAGCAGTTATTTACCAGGGGCACGACGTGGCTACACCTTC. This codes for CASSYLPGARRGYTF.

The rearrangement joins TRBV18 to TRBJ1-1; 7 nucleotides line up with TRBD1. Germline CDR1 reads KGHSH; CDR2 reads LQKENI. This CDR3 has 15 residues. After removal of 5 bases from V and 2 bases from J, the junction contained 8 bases not matched to a gene. The CDR3 here is CASSERQGTNTEAFF. As DNA, the CDR3 is TGTGCCAGCTCAGAAAGACAGGGAACTAACACTGAAGCTTTCTTT.

The rearrangement links TRBV28 to TRBJ2-1; D call uncertain. CDR3 length equals 14 residues. Trimming left V 10 bases short and J 1 base short, with 14 bases between. Germline CDR1 reads MDHEN; CDR2 reads SYDVKM. The DNA of the CDR3 is TGTGCCACCCACCAGGACGTTTCCTACAATGAGCAGTTCTTC. The encoded protein is CATHQDVSYNEQFF. The variable domain in full, completed from reference TRBV28 and TRBJ2-1, reads DVKVTQSSRYLVKRTGEKVFLECVQDMDHENMFWYRQDPGLGLRLIYFSYDVKMKEKGDIPEGYSVSREKKERFSLILESASTNQTSMYLCATHQDVSYNEQFFGPGTRLTVL.

V and J are TRBV28 and TRBJ1-5, with D possibly matching TRBD1 (5 bases). In germline, CDR1 is MDHEN, CDR2 SYDVKM. The V gene lost 2 bases and the J gene lost 1 base, with 21 bases spanning the gap. The CDR3 sequence is 19 residues long. The CDR3, as DNA: TGTGCCAGCAGTTTAAGACGATTGGGCATGGGGCAAAGCAATCAGCCCCAGCATTTT. This gives the protein CASSLRRLGMGQSNQPQHF. The variable domain in full, with the rest retrieved from reference TRBV28 and TRBJ1-5, is DVKVTQSSRYLVKRTGEKVFLECVQDMDHENMFWYRQDPGLGLRLIYFSYDVKMKEKGDIPEGYSVSREKKERFSLILESASTNQTSMYLCASSLRRLGMGQSNQPQHFGDGTRLSIL.

V and J are TRBV5-1 and TRBJ1-2; D is possibly TRBD1 (6 bases). Trimming shortened V by 3 bases and J by 0 bases, and 15 bases separated the two germline ends. The germline CDR1 and CDR2 sequences are SGHRS and YFSETQ. The CDR3 length is 16 residues. The CDR3 DNA sequence: TGCGCCAGCAGCTCGAACGAGGACAGCGCTAACTATGGCTACACCTTC. Amino acids: CASSSNEDSANYGYTF.

The chain employs TRBV28 and TRBJ2-1, with TRBD2 matching 13 bases. V lost 6 bases, J lost 9 bases, and 8 bases stayed unmatched. Germline V lookup: CDR1 MDHEN, CDR2 SYDVKM. This CDR3 spans 15 amino acids. The CDR3 loop reads CASRYRTSGGSEQFF. In nucleotides, the CDR3 is TGTGCCAGCAGATATCGGACTAGCGGGGGCAGTGAGCAGTTCTTC.

The chain joins TRBV28 to TRBJ2-7, with 8 bases lining up with TRBD1. After removal of 6 bases from V and 5 bases from J, the junction contained 12 bases not matched to a gene. The CDR3 runs 15 residues. Germline lookup yields CDR1 MDHEN and CDR2 SYDVKM. In nucleotides, the CDR3 is TGTGCCAGCAGCGAGCCGGACAGGGTCAACGACGAGCAGTACTTC. Translating it yields CASSEPDRVNDEQYF.

V gene TRBV2 combines with J gene TRBJ2-1; D gene unclear. The CDR3 is made up of 15 amino acids. Germline CDR1 reads SNHLY; CDR2 reads FYNNEI. Deletions cut 2 bases from V and 1 base from J, with 9 bases between. The CDR3: CASSEHVPSYNEQFF. In DNA, the CDR3 is TGTGCCAGCAGTGAACACGTCCCTTCCTACAATGAGCAGTTCTTC.

The chain has TRBV27 and TRBJ1-5; the match to TRBD1 covers 7 bases. The germline CDR1 and CDR2 sequences are MNHEY and SMNVEV (reference sequence). The CDR3 length is 14 residues. The ends lost 6 bases at V and 4 bases at J; junction bases unmatched: 6. The CDR3 is CASSPDRANQPQHF. The CDR3 DNA reads TGTGCCAGCAGCCCCGACAGGGCGAATCAGCCCCAGCATTTT.

J is TRBJ2-1 and V is TRBV11-3; a weak D match, TRBD2 (6 bases). Looked up from germline, CDR1 is SGHNT and CDR2 is YENEEA. The CDR3 has 16 residues. V lost 5 bases and J 0 bases, leaving 14 bases between the germline ends. CDR3 sequence reads: CASSLRPGGSYNEQFF. In DNA, the CDR3 is TGTGCCAGCAGCCTACGTCCCGGGGGCTCCTACAATGAGCAGTTCTTC.

The gene calls are TRBV5-1 and TRBJ2-7; D is possibly TRBD1 (6 bases). Germline CDR1 is SGHRS and CDR2 is YFSETQ. CDR3 size: 13 residues. The ends were cut back, 0 bases at V and 3 bases at J, with 7 bases in the middle. DNA for the CDR3: TGCGCCAGCAGCTTGGAGGGGGTCTACGAGCAGTACTTC. Translated: CASSLEGVYEQYF.

This clone was found once. The chain uses TRBV28 and TRBJ1-5; D remains ambiguous. The CDR3 runs to 15 residues. Germline V gene sequence: CDR1 MDHEN, CDR2 SYDVKM. V dropped 3 bases and J dropped 5 bases, with 14 bases sitting between them. The CDR3 DNA reads TGTGCCAGCAGTTTGGAGCGGAGAGTCTATCAGCCCCAGCATTTT. This sequence encodes CASSLERRVYQPQHF.

This clone was picked up many times. The V gene is TRBV7-9, the J gene TRBJ1-2; TRBD1 aligns across 8 bases. CDR3 size: 13 residues. J was trimmed by 6 bases and V by 5 bases; bases with no gene match: 5. The germline V gene has CDR1 SEHNR and CDR2 FQNEAQ (reference sequence). The CDR3 DNA sequence: TGTGCCAGCAGCCTGACAGGGGACAATGGCTACACCTTC. Amino acid sequence: CASSLTGDNGYTF.

V gene TRBV7-9 combines with J gene TRBJ2-5, with 9 bases aligning to TRBD1. CDR3 size: 14 residues. Losses at the gene ends were 3 bases for V and 4 bases for J; bases not matched to a gene: 3. From germline, CDR1 is SEHNR and CDR2 FQNEAQ (reference sequence). The CDR3 spells CASSLRTGVETQYF. The CDR3 coding sequence is TGTGCCAGCAGCTTGCGGACAGGGGTAGAGACCCAGTACTTC.